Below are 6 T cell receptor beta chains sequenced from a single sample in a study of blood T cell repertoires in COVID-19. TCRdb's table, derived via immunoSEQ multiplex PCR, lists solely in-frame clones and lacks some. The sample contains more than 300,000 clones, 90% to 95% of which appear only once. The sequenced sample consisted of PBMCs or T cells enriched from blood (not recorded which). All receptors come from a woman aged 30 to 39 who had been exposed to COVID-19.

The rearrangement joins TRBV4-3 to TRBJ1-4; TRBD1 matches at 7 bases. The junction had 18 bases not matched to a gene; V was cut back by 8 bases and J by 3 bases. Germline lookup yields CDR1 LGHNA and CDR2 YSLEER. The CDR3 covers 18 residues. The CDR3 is CASAAIIIEGAANEKLFF. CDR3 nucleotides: TGCGCCAGCGCCGCCATCATAATAGAGGGGGCGGCTAATGAAAAACTGTTTTTT.

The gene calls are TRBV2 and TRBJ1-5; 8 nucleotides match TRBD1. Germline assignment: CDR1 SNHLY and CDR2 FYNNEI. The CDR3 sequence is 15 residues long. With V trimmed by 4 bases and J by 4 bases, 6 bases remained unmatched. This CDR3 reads CASSVEQGGNQPQHF. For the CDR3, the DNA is TGTGCCAGCAGTGTTGAACAGGGGGGAAATCAGCCCCAGCATTTT.

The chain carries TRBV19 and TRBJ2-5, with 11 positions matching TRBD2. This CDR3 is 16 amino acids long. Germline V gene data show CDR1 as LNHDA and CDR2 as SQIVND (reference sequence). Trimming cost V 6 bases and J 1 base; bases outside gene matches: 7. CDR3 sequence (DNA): TGTGCCAGTAGCCCCCCTAGCGGGGGGTTCCAAGAGACCCAGTACTTC. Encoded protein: CASSPPSGGFQETQYF.

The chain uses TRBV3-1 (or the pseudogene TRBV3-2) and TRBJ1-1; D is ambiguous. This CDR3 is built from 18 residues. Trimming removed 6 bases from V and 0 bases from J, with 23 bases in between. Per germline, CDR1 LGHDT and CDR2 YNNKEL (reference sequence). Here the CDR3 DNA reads TGTGCCAGCAGTCGCACCCCGTTGCGGGGATTCATGAACACTGAAGCTTTCTTT. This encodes CASSRTPLRGFMNTEAFF.

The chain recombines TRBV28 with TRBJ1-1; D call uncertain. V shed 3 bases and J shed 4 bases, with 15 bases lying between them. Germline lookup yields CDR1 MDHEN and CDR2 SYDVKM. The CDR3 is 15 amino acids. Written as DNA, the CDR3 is TGTGCCAGCAGTTTGTCCCCTCGGGGAGTCACTGAAGCTTTCTTT. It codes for CASSLSPRGVTEAFF.

The DNA of the CDR3 is TGCGCCAGCAGCAGCCCCCGGGGAGGAAGCATGAGGAACACTGAAGCTTTCTTT. Amino acids: CASSSPRGGSMRNTEAFF. The chain links TRBV5-1 to TRBJ1-1, with unresolved D. The germline V gene encodes CDR1 SGHRS and CDR2 YFSETQ. The CDR3 runs 18 residues. Trimming took 4 bases from V and 1 from J, leaving 23 bases between them.